Below, 25 T cell receptor beta chains from the same sample are listed, as sequenced in a study of T cells in localized non-small cell lung cancer. Sequencing used immunoSEQ multiplex PCR; TCRdb keeps in-frame clones, though not all of them. The sample holds about 92,000 clones, more than 75% seen once. Sequences were derived from PBMCs, sampled before any cancer treatment. The receptors stem from a woman aged 35-70 years with stage II squamous cell lung carcinoma.

At least ten counts were recorded for this clone. The chain is built from TRBV19 and TRBJ1-5; 8 bases align to TRBD1. With 10 bases clipped from V and 4 bases from J, the junction kept 9 bases outside the gene matches. The CDR3 has 14 amino acids. Germline assignment: CDR1 LNHDA and CDR2 SQIVND (reference sequence). The CDR3: CATRTGTRNQPQHF. In nucleotides, the CDR3 is TGTGCCACCCGGACAGGGACTAGAAATCAGCCCCAGCATTTT. The full variable domain, with the rest looked up from reference TRBV19 and TRBJ1-5, is DGGITQSPKYLFRKEGQNVTLSCEQNLNHDAMYWYRQDPGQGLRLIYYSQIVNDFQKGDIAEGYSVSREKKESFPLTVTSAQKNPTAFYLCATRTGTRNQPQHFGDGTRLSIL.

The rearrangement joins TRBV30 to TRBJ2-1; 7 nucleotides match TRBD1. After removal of 2 bases from V and 6 bases from J, the junction contained 7 bases not matched to a gene. The CDR3 has 14 residues. Germline-derived CDR1 and CDR2 are GTSNPN and SVGIG (reference sequence). This CDR3 reads CAWSQGVTPNEQFF. As DNA, the CDR3 is TGTGCCTGGAGTCAGGGGGTCACTCCCAATGAGCAGTTCTTC.

V and J are TRBV10-3 and TRBJ2-3; TRBD1 matches 8 bases. Germline V CDR1 and CDR2: ENHRY, SYGVKD. The CDR3 sequence is 14 residues long. V dropped 10 bases and J dropped 5; count of bases not matched to a gene: 11. CDR3 in amino acids: CATDDGQGVDTQYF. CDR3 bases: TGTGCCACCGATGACGGACAGGGAGTAGATACGCAGTATTTT.

On this clone itself: An end of the junction does not agree with germline; a read error may underlie this. The rearrangement links TRBV4-1 to TRBJ1-1; the D is unclear. CDR1 and CDR2 (germline): MGHRA, YSYEKL. This CDR3 spans 11 amino acids. CDR3 region: CASSHNSEAFF. DNA of the CDR3: TGCGCCAGCAGCCACAACAGTGAAGCTTTCTTT.

The rearrangement joins TRBV13 to TRBJ2-7, with 7 bases identical to TRBD1. The CDR3 covers 15 residues. The junction had 12 bases not matched to a gene; V was cut back by 6 bases and J by 4 bases. The germline V gene encodes CDR1 PRHDT and CDR2 FYEKMQ (reference sequence). The CDR3 sequence: CASSLDNRDRYEQYF. Here the CDR3 DNA reads TGTGCCAGCAGTCTAGATAACCGGGACAGATACGAGCAGTACTTC.

The genes are TRBV13 and TRBJ1-5, with D tentatively TRBD1 (6 bases). This CDR3 comprises 16 residues. The germline CDR1 and CDR2 sequences are PRHDT and FYEKMQ (reference sequence). V lost 2 bases and J 2 bases, leaving 13 bases between the germline ends. The CDR3 protein is CASSLRGAAGNQPQHF. CDR3 DNA: TGTGCCAGCAGCTTACGGGGGGCGGCTGGCAATCAGCCCCAGCATTTT.

The gene calls are TRBV6-4 and TRBJ1-2; 7 bases agree with TRBD1. The length of the CDR3 is 15 residues. Germline values: CDR1 MRHNA, CDR2 SNTAGT. Trimming at V came to 3 bases and at J to 3 bases, leaving 7 bases not matched to a gene. In DNA, the CDR3 is TGTGCCAGCAGTGAGGAAGGGGGCGATCACTATGGCTACACCTTC. The encoded protein is CASSEEGGDHYGYTF.

The rearrangement uses TRBV10-2 and TRBJ1-3; 9 bases map to TRBD1. The CDR3 contains 15 residues. Trimming cost V 4 bases and J 2 bases; bases outside gene matches: 3. Germline lookup yields CDR1 WSHSY and CDR2 SAAADI. The CDR3 region has the DNA TGCGCCAGCAGTGTCTGGACAGGGGCTGGAAACACCATATATTTT. It translates to CASSVWTGAGNTIYF.

The chain links TRBV19 to TRBJ1-5, with a weak D call TRBD1 (6 bases). Germline assignment: CDR1 LNHDA and CDR2 SQIVND (reference sequence). Trimming shortened V by 5 bases and J by 8 bases, and 25 bases separated the two germline ends. The CDR3 has 17 residues. DNA of the CDR3: TGTGCCAGTAGTCTCCGAATCGGACAGCCTAAGGTGGAGCCCCAGCATTTT. As protein: CASSLRIGQPKVEPQHF.

The chain recombines TRBV14 with TRBJ2-1; tentative D call: TRBD2 (5 bases). The CDR3 totals 15 residues. V was cut by 7 bases and J by 0 bases, with 13 bases left in between. Germline lookup yields CDR1 SGHDN and CDR2 FVKESK. The CDR3 DNA reads as TGTGCCAGCAAGCCCGTGGGGAGCTCCTACAATGAGCAGTTCTTC. It codes for CASKPVGSSYNEQFF.

The chain has TRBV7-9 and TRBJ2-7; D remains unclear. Germline V gene lookup returns CDR1 SEHNR and CDR2 FQNEAQ (reference sequence). The CDR3 runs 13 residues. Trimming pared 0 bases from V and 6 bases from J, leaving 9 bases between. The CDR3 here is CASSLANTGEQYF. CDR3 DNA: TGTGCCAGCAGCTTAGCTAATACGGGCGAGCAGTACTTC.

The chain couples TRBV19 to TRBJ2-3; 7 bases are a match to TRBD2. The junction had 8 bases not matched to a gene; V was cut back by 0 bases and J by 5 bases. The CDR3 has 16 residues. Per the germline V gene, CDR1 is LNHDA and CDR2 is SQIVND (reference sequence). CDR3 residues: CASSIERGGVQDTQYF. CDR3 nucleotides: TGTGCCAGTAGTATAGAACGCGGGGGTGTTCAAGATACGCAGTATTTT.

The chain carries TRBV10-3 and TRBJ1-2; D may be TRBD1 (5 bases). The CDR3 is 18 amino acids. Germline V gene lookup returns CDR1 ENHRY and CDR2 SYGVKD. The germline V and J ends were trimmed by 2 bases and 0 bases, with 19 bases remaining between them. CDR3 coding DNA: TGTGCCATCAGTGAGCGACTCGGGACCGCGACCGCTAACTATGGCTACACCTTC. The encoded protein is CAISERLGTATANYGYTF.

The rearrangement links TRBV19 to TRBJ2-2; 9 bases are a match to TRBD2. The ends lost 3 bases at V and 0 bases at J; junction bases unmatched: 8. CDR1 and CDR2 from the germline V gene are LNHDA and SQIVND (reference sequence). CDR3 size: 18 residues. Here the CDR3 DNA reads TGTGCCAGTAGTATTGGGTTAGCGGGGGATTCGAACACCGGGGAGCTGTTTTTT. The encoded protein is CASSIGLAGDSNTGELFF.

The genes are TRBV5-1 and TRBJ2-7; a possible D gene is TRBD2 (6 bases). In germline, CDR1 is SGHRS, CDR2 YFSETQ. The CDR3 has 14 residues. The V and J ends lost 1 base and 3 bases respectively, with 11 bases between them. CDR3 sequence (DNA): TGCGCCAGCAGCTTGAGGTCTAGCGACTACGAGCAGTACTTC. Translation gives CASSLRSSDYEQYF.

The chain uses TRBV10-1 and TRBJ1-1; 10 bases fit TRBD1. The CDR3 has 13 amino acids. V was clipped by 8 bases and J by 5 bases; unmatched bases: 5. Per germline, CDR1 WNHNN and CDR2 SYGVQD (reference sequence). This chain's CDR3 is CASSGQGRTEAFF. The DNA for the CDR3 is TGCGCCAGCTCGGGACAGGGGAGGACTGAAGCTTTCTTT.

The chain combines TRBV5-1 with TRBJ2-7; D possibly matches TRBD1 or TRBD2 (6 bases each). The germline CDR1 and CDR2 sequences are SGHRS and YFSETQ. This CDR3 is 13 amino acids long. The germline V and J ends were trimmed by 7 bases and 9 bases, with 20 bases remaining between them. The CDR3 nucleotides read TGCGCCAGCGCCCCGGCAGGGGACTCGGGGCAGTACTTC. Encoded protein: CASAPAGDSGQYF.

The J gene is TRBJ2-5, the V gene TRBV19; tentatively, D is TRBD1 (6 bases). Trimming shortened V by 10 bases and J by 0 bases, and 15 bases separated the two germline ends. The length of the CDR3 is 14 residues. CDR1 is LNHDA, CDR2 SQIVND, per germline (reference sequence). In DNA form, the CDR3 reads TGTGCCACCCGACGGACAGCGCACCAAGAGACCCAGTACTTC. As protein: CATRRTAHQETQYF.

This sequence joins TRBV5-4 and TRBJ2-3; possibly TRBD2 for D (6 bases). The germline V and J ends were trimmed by 6 bases and 6 bases, with 23 bases remaining between them. The CDR3 sequence is 16 residues long. From germline, CDR1 is SGHNT and CDR2 YYREEE (reference sequence). The CDR3 nucleotides are TGTGCCAGCACACTCCGGGTGGGCGGGGTTTCGGATACGCAGTATTTT. Amino acid sequence: CASTLRVGGVSDTQYF.

The chain carries TRBV25-1 and TRBJ2-7, with 7 bases matching TRBD1. The length of the CDR3 is 12 residues. V lost 6 bases, J lost 3 bases, and 2 bases stayed unmatched. Germline V gene data show CDR1 as MGHDK and CDR2 as SYGVNS. The CDR3, as DNA: TGTGCCAGCAGGGGACAGATCTACGAGCAGTACTTC. This codes for CASRGQIYEQYF.

CDR3 sequence reads: CAISAGSTQSTDTQYF. CDR3 coding DNA: TGTGCCATCAGTGCGGGGTCCACACAATCCACAGATACGCAGTATTTT. The chain combines TRBV10-3 with TRBJ2-3; TRBD2 is a possible D gene (5 bases). Looked up from germline, CDR1 is ENHRY and CDR2 is SYGVKD. This CDR3 comprises 16 residues. The V end was cut by 4 bases, the J end by 2 bases, with 16 bases between.

V is TRBV7-9 and J is TRBJ2-7, with 7 positions matching TRBD2. The V segment lost 1 base and the J segment 5 bases; nucleotides outside the gene matches: 5. This CDR3 contains 14 residues. The germline gives CDR1 SEHNR, CDR2 FQNEAQ (reference sequence). Here the CDR3 DNA reads TGTGCCAGCAGCTTAGGGGGGGGAATCCACGAGCAGTACTTC. This encodes CASSLGGGIHEQYF.

The V and J genes are TRBV10-3 and TRBJ1-1; perhaps TRBD1 as D (5 bases). Trimming stripped 7 bases from V and 0 bases from J, with 9 bases between. Germline CDR1 is ENHRY and CDR2 is SYGVKD. This CDR3 is built from 13 residues. CDR3 sequence: CAINQGLNTEAFF. CDR3 nucleotides: TGTGCCATCAACCAGGGTTTGAACACTGAAGCTTTCTTT.

V usage is TRBV19 and J usage is TRBJ1-5; D is uncertain. The V gene lost 6 bases and the J gene lost 1 base, with 13 bases spanning the gap. CDR1 and CDR2 from the germline V gene are LNHDA and SQIVND (reference sequence). This CDR3 comprises 15 residues. In DNA form, the CDR3 reads TGTGCCAGTAGCCCACCCAGTCTGAGCAATCAGCCCCAGCATTTT. Translated: CASSPPSLSNQPQHF.

This rearrangement joins TRBV6-5 to TRBJ1-5; 10 positions agree with TRBD1. Germline lookup yields CDR1 MNHEY and CDR2 SVGAGI. This CDR3 is 15 amino acids long. V shed 5 bases and J 5 bases; nucleotides not matched to a gene: 6. The CDR3 nucleotides read TGTGCCAGCAGTCGGACAGGGGGAGGACATCAGCCCCAGCATTTT. Its protein product is CASSRTGGGHQPQHF.